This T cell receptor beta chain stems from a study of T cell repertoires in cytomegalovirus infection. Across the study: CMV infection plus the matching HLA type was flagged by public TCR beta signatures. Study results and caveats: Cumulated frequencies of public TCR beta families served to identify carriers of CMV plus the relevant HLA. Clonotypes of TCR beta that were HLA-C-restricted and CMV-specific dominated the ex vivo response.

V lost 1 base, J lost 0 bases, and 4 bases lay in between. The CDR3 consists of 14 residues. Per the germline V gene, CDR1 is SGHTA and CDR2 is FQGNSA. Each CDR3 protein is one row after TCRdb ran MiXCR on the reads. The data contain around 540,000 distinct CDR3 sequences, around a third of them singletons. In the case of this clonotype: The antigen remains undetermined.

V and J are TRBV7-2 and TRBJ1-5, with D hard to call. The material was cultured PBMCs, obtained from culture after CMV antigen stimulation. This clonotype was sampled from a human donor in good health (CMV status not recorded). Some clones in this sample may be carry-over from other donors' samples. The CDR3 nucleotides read TGTGCCAGCAGCTTAGTTCGTAGCAATCAGCCCCAGCATTTT. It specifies CASSLVRSNQPQHF.